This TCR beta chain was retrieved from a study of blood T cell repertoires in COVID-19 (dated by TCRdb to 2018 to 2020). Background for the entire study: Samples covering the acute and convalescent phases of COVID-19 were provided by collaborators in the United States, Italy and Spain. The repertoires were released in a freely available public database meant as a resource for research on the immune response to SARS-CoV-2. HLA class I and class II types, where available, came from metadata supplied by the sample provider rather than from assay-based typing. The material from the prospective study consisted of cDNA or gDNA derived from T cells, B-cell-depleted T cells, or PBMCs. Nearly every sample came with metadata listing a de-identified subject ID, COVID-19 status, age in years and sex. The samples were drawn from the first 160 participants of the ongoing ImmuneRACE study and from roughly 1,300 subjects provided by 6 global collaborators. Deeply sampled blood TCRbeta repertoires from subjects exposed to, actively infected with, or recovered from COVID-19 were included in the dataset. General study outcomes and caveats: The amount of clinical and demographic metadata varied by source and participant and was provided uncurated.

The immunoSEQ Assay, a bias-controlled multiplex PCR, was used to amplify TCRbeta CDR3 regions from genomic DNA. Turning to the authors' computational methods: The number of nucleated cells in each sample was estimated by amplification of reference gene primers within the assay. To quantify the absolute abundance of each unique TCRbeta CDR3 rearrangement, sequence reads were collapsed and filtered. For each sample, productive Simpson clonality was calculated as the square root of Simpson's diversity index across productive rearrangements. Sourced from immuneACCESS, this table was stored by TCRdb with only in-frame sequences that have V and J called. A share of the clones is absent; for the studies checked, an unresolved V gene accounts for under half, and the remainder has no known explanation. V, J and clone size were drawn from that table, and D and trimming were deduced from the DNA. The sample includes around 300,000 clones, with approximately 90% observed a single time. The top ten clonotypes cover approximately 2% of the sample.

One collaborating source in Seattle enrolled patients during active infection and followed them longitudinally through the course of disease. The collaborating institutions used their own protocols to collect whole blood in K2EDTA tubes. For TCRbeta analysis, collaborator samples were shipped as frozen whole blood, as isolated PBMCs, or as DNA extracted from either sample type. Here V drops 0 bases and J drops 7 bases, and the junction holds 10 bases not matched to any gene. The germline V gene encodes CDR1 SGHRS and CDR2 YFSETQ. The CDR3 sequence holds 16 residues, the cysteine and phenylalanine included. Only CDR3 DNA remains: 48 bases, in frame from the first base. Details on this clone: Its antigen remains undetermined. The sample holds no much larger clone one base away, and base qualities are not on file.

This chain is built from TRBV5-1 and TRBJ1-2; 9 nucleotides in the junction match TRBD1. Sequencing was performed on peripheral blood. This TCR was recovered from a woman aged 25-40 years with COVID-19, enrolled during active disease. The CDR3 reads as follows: CASSLAEGQGRGGYTF. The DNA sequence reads TGCGCCAGCAGCTTGGCCGAGGGACAGGGACGCGGTGGCTACACCTTC.